The 8 T cell receptor beta chains below all came from one sample that was sequenced in a study of cytomegalovirus exposure and HLA in healthy donors (dated by TCRdb to about 2017). Receptors were amplified or captured by the immunoSEQ multiplex PCR assay. The clones in this table, taken by TCRdb from immuneACCESS, are in-frame only. Not every clone is retained; where verified, under half of the shortfall comes from an unresolved V gene, and the cause of the rest is unknown. Present in this sample are about 240,000 clones, around 87% of which were seen just once. The ten largest account for 2.6% of the sample. Sequenced material: PBMCs. These receptors were obtained from a man between 18 and 29 years old in good health and CMV-seronegative.

J is TRBJ1-4 and V is TRBV7-9; 11 bases match TRBD1. Trimming took 5 bases from V and 8 from J; bases not matched to a gene: 7. The germline V gene has CDR1 SEHNR and CDR2 FQNEAQ (reference sequence). This CDR3 is built from 15 residues. The CDR3 DNA sequence: TGTGCCAGCAGCGACGGACAGGGGGCCGAAGAAAAACTGTTTTTT. It yields the protein CASSDGQGAEEKLFF.

This clone was seen only once. The chain uses TRBV27 and TRBJ2-1; D gene ambiguous. CDR3 length equals 16 residues. Trimming removed 2 bases at V and 1 base at J, with 12 bases between. Looked up from germline, CDR1 is MNHEY and CDR2 is SMNVEV (reference sequence). The chain's CDR3 is CASSLDPEPSYNEQFF. The CDR3 DNA sequence: TGTGCCAGCAGTTTAGATCCTGAGCCGTCCTACAATGAGCAGTTCTTC.

The rearrangement joins TRBV7-2 to TRBJ1-5; D is ambiguous. V shed 4 bases and J shed 5 bases, with 9 bases lying between them. CDR3 size: 13 residues. Germline CDR1 is SGHTA and CDR2 is FQGNSA. DNA of the CDR3: TGTGCCAGCAGCTCCGACGGGGATCAGCCCCAGCATTTT. Translating gives CASSSDGDQPQHF.

The gene calls are TRBV5-1 and TRBJ2-1; the match to TRBD2 covers 12 bases. V lost 4 bases, J lost 7 bases, and 6 bases stayed unmatched. This CDR3 has 15 amino acids. The germline V gene has CDR1 SGHRS and CDR2 YFSETQ. CDR3 loop: CASSPSGGAGNEQFF. The CDR3 DNA sequence: TGCGCCAGCAGCCCTAGCGGGGGGGCCGGTAATGAGCAGTTCTTC.

This chain connects TRBV5-6 to TRBJ1-2, with 10 bases that match TRBD1. The ends lost 2 bases at V and 0 bases at J; junction bases unmatched: 4. This CDR3 is built from 16 residues. Germline-derived CDR1 and CDR2 are SGHDT and YYEEEE. The CDR3 loop reads CASSFSGTGANYGYTF. The CDR3 bases are TGTGCCAGCAGCTTCTCCGGGACAGGGGCTAACTATGGCTACACCTTC.

This chain joins TRBV5-6 and TRBJ1-2, with unresolved D. The CDR3 runs 13 residues. Germline CDR1 SGHDT, CDR2 YYEEEE. V lost 0 bases and J 4 bases, leaving 7 bases between the germline ends. The CDR3 DNA is TGTGCCAGCAGCTTGGGGCCGGGCTATGGCTACACCTTC. Protein sequence: CASSLGPGYGYTF.

This chain connects TRBV7-2 to TRBJ1-6; D perhaps matches TRBD1 (6 bases). V was trimmed by 0 bases and J by 10 bases, leaving 10 bases between them. CDR1 SGHTA and CDR2 FQGNSA come from the germline V gene. The CDR3 is made up of 14 amino acids. CDR3: CASSLAWGGSPLHF. CDR3 sequence (DNA): TGTGCCAGCAGCTTAGCTTGGGGGGGCTCACCCCTCCACTTT.

The CDR3 nucleotides read TGCAGCGTTGAAGAGACAGGGGGTGACGAAAAACTGTTTTTT. It translates to CSVEETGGDEKLFF. The chain links TRBV29-1 to TRBJ1-4; TRBD1 matches at 9 bases. This CDR3 spans 14 amino acids. CDR1 is SQVTM, CDR2 ANQGSEA, per germline. V trimming: 0 bases; J trimming: 8 bases; junction bases outside the gene matches: 4.